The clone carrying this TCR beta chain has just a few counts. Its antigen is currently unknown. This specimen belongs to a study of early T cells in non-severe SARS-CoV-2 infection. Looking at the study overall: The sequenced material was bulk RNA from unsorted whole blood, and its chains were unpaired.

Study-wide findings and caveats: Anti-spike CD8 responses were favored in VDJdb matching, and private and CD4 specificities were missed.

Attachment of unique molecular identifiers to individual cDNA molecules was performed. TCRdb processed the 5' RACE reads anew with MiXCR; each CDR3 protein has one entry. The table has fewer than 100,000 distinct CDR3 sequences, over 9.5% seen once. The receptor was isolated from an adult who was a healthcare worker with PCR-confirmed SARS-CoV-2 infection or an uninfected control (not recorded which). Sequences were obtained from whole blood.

The CDR3 loop reads CASSFPGLAGSHTNTGELFF. Written as DNA, the CDR3 is TGTGCCAGCAGCTTTCCGGGACTAGCGGGATCACACACGAACACCGGGGAGCTGTTTTTT. This sequence joins TRBV9 and TRBJ2-2; 13 bases map to TRBD2. The germline V gene encodes CDR1 SGDLS and CDR2 YYNGEE. The J segment lost 0 bases and the V segment lost 4 bases, leaving 12 bases of the junction unmatched. The CDR3 runs 20 residues.